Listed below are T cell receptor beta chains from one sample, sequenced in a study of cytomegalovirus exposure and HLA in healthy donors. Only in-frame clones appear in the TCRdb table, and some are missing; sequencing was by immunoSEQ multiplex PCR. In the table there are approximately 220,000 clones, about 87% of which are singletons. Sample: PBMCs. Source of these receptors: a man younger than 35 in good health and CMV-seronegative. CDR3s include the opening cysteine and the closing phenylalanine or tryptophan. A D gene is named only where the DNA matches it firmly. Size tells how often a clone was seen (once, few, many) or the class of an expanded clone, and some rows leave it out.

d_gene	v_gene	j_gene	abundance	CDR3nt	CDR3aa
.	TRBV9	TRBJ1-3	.	TGTGCCAGCAGCGCCCGGCCGGAGGGGTCCATATATTTT	CASSARPEGSIYF
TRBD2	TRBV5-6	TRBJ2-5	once	TGTGCCAGCAGCTTGCTAGCGGGAGAGGAGACCCAGTACTTC	CASSLLAGEETQYF
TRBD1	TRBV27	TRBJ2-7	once	TGTGCCAGCAGCGCCGGGACAGGGGCCTACGAGCAGTACTTC	CASSAGTGAYEQYF
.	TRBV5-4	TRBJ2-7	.	TGTGCCAGCAGCACCGTGCTAGCGAGCCACGAGCAGTACTTC	CASSTVLASHEQYF
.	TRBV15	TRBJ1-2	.	TGTGCCACCAGCAAACAGGTTGGGGTCGGCGGAGACTTC	CATSKQVGVGGDF
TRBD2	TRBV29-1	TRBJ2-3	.	TGCAGCGTAAAAGCGGGGGTTTTCACAGATACGCAGTATTTT	CSVKAGVFTDTQYF
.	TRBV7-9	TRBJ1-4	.	TGTGCCAGCAGCTTAGGGACAGCCACTAATGAAAAACTGTTTTTT	CASSLGTATNEKLFF
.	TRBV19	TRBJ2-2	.	TGTGCCAGTAGCGCGGACAGCCGGAACACCGGGGAGCTGTTTTTT	CASSADSRNTGELFF
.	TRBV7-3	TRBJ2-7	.	TGTGCCAGCAGCTTAAATTTGGCTGCCGAGCAGTACTTC	CASSLNLAAEQYF
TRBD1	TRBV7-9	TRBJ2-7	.	TGTGCCAGCAGCTCCCTACCGGGACAGGGGGCCTACGAGCAGTACTTC	CASSSLPGQGAYEQYF
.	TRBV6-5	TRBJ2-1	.	TGTGCCAGCAGCCGTACAGCGGGTGAGCAGTTCTTC	CASSRTAGEQFF
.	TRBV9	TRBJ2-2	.	TGTGCCAGCAGCGGCCTGAGCGGGAACACCGGGGAGCTGTTTTTT	CASSGLSGNTGELFF
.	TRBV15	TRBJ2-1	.	TGTGCCACCAGCTACAGTGTCGCTAACAATGAGCAGTTCTTC	CATSYSVANNEQFF
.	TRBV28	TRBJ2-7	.	TGTGCCAGCACCGAGGCCTACGAGCAGTACTTC	CASTEAYEQYF
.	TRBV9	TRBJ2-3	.	TGTGCCAGCAGCGTAGTTGGCCATTCTAGCACAGATACGCAGTATTTT	CASSVVGHSSTDTQYF
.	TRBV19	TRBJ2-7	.	TGTGCCAGTAGTACCGGAGACGGGGGTCGCTACGAGCAGTACTTC	CASSTGDGGRYEQYF
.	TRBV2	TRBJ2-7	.	TGTGCCAGCATCCCCCCGGGATTCTACGAGCAGTACTTC	CASIPPGFYEQYF
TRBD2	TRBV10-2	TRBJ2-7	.	TGCGCCAGCTTCGCCGGGACTAGCGGGACGGGTGAGCAGTACTTC	CASFAGTSGTGEQYF
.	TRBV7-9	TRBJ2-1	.	TGTGCCAGCAGCTTAGCTAGCGCCGCCTACAATGAGCAGTTCTTC	CASSLASAAYNEQFF
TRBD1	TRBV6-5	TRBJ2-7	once	TGTGCCAGCAGTTTCGGACAGGGGGGCCGCTACGAGCAGTACTTC	CASSFGQGGRYEQYF
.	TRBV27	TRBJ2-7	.	TGTGCCAGCAGTTCCCCGACCCGGGACAAATCCTACGAGCAGTACTTC	CASSSPTRDKSYEQYF
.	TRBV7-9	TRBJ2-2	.	TGTGCCAGCAGCTACAGGGTTCAGACCGGGGAGCTGTTTTTT	CASSYRVQTGELFF
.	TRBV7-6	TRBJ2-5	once	TGTGCCAGCAGCTTACCAGGGTACCATCAGACCCAGTACTTC	CASSLPGYHQTQYF
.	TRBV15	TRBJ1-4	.	TGTGCCACCAGCAGAGGGGGAGGAGGGGAAAAACTGTTTTTT	CATSRGGGGEKLFF
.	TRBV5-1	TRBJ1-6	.	TGCGCCAGCAGCTTGATGTCAGGGGACAATTCACCCCTCCACTTT	CASSLMSGDNSPLHF
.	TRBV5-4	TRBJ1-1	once	TGTGCCAGCAGGTCTGCCGGGACAGAAGCTTTCTTT	CASRSAGTEAFF
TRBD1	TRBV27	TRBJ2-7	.	TGTGCCAGCAGTTTATTAAACCAGGGGGCTTGGGGCTACGAGCAGTACTTC	CASSLLNQGAWGYEQYF
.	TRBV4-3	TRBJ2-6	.	TGCGCCAGCAGCCAAGATGAGAGCTCTGGGGCCAACGTCCTGACTTTC	CASSQDESSGANVLTF
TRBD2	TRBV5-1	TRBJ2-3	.	TGCGCCAGCAGCCGATTCCTAGCGGGGGGTACCACAGATACGCAGTATTTT	CASSRFLAGGTTDTQYF
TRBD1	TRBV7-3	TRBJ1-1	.	TGTGCCAGCAGCCCAAACAGGGGGGACACTGAAGCTTTCTTT	CASSPNRGDTEAFF